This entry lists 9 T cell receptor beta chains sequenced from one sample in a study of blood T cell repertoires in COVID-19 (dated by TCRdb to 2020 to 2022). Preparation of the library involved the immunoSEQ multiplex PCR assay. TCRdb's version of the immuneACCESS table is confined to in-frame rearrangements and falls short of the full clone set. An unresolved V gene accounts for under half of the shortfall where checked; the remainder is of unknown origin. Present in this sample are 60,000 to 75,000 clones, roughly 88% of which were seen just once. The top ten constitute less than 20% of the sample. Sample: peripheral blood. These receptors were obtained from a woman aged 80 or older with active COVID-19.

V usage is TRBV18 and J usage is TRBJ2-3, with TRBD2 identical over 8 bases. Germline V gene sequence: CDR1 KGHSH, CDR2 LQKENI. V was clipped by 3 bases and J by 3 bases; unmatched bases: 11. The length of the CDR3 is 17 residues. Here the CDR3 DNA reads TGTGCCAGCTCACCTCGGATAGGGAGCGGGGGTACAGATACGCAGTATTTT. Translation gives CASSPRIGSGGTDTQYF.

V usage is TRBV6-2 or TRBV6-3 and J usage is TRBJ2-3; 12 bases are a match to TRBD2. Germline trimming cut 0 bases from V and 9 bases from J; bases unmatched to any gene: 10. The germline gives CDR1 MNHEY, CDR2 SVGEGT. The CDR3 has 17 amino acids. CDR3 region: CASSYSRLAGDWKTQYF. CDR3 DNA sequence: TGTGCCAGCAGTTACTCGCGACTAGCGGGGGACTGGAAGACGCAGTATTTT.

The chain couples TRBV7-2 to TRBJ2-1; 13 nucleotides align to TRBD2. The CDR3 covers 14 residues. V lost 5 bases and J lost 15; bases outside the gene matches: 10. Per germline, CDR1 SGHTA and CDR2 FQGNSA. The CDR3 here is CASSPEGLAGRGFF. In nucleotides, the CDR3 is TGTGCCAGCAGCCCCGAGGGACTAGCGGGGCGGGGGTTCTTC. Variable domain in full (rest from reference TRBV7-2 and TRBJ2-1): GAGVSQSPSNKVTEKGKDVELRCDPISGHTALYWYRQSLGQGLEFLIYFQGNSAPDKSGLPSDRFSAERTGGSVSTLTIQRTQQEDSAVYLCASSPEGLAGRGFFGPGTRLTVL.

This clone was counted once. In DNA form, the CDR3 reads TGTGCCAGTGGTGGCGGCTTCCGGTCGGGGGCCAACGTCCTGACTTTC. This codes for CASGGGFRSGANVLTF. The chain has TRBV19 and TRBJ2-6; unclear D gene. CDR1 LNHDA and CDR2 SQIVND come from the germline V gene (reference sequence). The CDR3 has 16 amino acids. With 8 bases removed from V and 4 bases from J, the gap between germline ends came to 18 bases.

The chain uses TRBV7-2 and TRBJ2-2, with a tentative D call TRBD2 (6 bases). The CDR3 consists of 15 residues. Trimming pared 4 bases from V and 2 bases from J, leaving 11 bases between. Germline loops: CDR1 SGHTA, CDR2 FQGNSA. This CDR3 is CASSSGTLNTGELFF. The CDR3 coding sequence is TGTGCCAGCAGCTCTGGGACTCTAAACACCGGGGAGCTGTTTTTT. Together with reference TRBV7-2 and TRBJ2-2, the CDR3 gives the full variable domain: GAGVSQSPSNKVTEKGKDVELRCDPISGHTALYWYRQSLGQGLEFLIYFQGNSAPDKSGLPSDRFSAERTGGSVSTLTIQRTQQEDSAVYLCASSSGTLNTGELFFGEGSRLTVL.

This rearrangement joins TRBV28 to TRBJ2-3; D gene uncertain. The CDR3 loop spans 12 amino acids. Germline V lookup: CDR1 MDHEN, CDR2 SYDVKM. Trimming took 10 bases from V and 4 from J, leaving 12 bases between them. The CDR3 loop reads CATLLFPDTQYF. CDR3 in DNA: TGTGCCACCCTCCTTTTCCCAGATACGCAGTATTTT.

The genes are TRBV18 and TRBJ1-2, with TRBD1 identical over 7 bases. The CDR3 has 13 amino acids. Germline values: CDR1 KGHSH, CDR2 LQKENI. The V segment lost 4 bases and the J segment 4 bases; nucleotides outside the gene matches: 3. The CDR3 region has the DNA TGTGCCAGCTCACGGGACAGCGTCTATGGCTACACCTTC. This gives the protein CASSRDSVYGYTF.

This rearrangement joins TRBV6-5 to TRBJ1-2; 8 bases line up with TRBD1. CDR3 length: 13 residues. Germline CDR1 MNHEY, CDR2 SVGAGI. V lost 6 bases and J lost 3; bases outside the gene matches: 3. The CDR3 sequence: CASRSDRDYGYTF. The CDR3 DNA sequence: TGTGCCAGCAGGTCGGACAGGGACTATGGCTACACCTTC.

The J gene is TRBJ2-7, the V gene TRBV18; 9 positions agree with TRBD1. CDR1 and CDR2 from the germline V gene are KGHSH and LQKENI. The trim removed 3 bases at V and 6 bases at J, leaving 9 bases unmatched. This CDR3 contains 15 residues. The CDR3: CASSPPSGQGIEQYF. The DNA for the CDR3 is TGTGCCAGCTCACCTCCATCGGGACAGGGTATCGAGCAGTACTTC.